Presented here are 21 T cell receptor beta chains from one specimen sequenced in a study of T cell changes during pregnancy in multiple sclerosis. Libraries were prepared by immunoSEQ multiplex PCR; TCRdb keeps only in-frame clonotypes and omits some of them. The sample consists of tens of thousands of clones, 91% of them appearing once. The sequences come from peripheral blood, collected in the third trimester of pregnancy. These receptors were obtained from a female donor in good health, enrolled as a control in a pregnancy study.

This chain joins TRBV5-3 and TRBJ1-2; no clear D gene. TRBV5-3 is assigned to the ORF class and has an uncertain function. Trimming left V 7 bases short and J 0 bases short, with 16 bases between. The CDR3 has 15 amino acids. CDR3: CARGCVRLANYGYTF. The CDR3 bases are TGTGCCAGAGGATGTGTGCGGCTCGCTAACTATGGCTACACCTTC.

The chain uses TRBV7-2 and TRBJ1-2; a possible D gene is TRBD1 (5 bases). The CDR3 loop spans 14 amino acids. Looked up from germline, CDR1 is SGHTA and CDR2 is FQGNSA. The V and J ends lost 4 bases and 6 bases respectively, with 15 bases between them. CDR3 coding DNA: TGTGCCAGCAGCTCCGCCGACAGTAGGGATGGCTACACCTTC. Translated, it gives CASSSADSRDGYTF.

The rearrangement uses TRBV2 and TRBJ1-3, with TRBD1 as a possible D gene (6 bases). CDR1 SNHLY and CDR2 FYNNEI come from the germline V gene. The CDR3 totals 14 residues. Trimming pared 6 bases from V and 0 bases from J, leaving 9 bases between. The CDR3 loop is CASRGGDSGNTIYF. The CDR3 DNA follows: TGTGCCAGCAGAGGGGGGGACTCTGGAAACACCATATATTTT.

The chain carries TRBV6-5 and TRBJ2-7; the match to TRBD1 covers 11 bases. Germline V lookup: CDR1 MNHEY, CDR2 SVGAGI. Losses at the gene ends were 7 bases for V and 3 bases for J; bases not matched to a gene: 5. The CDR3 sequence is 14 residues long. The CDR3: CASTKGTGGYEQYF. The CDR3 DNA reads TGTGCCAGCACCAAAGGGACAGGGGGCTACGAGCAGTACTTC.

The chain has TRBV27 and TRBJ2-7; TRBD1 matches at 7 bases. V was clipped by 5 bases and J by 7 bases; unmatched bases: 14. The germline V gene has CDR1 MNHEY and CDR2 SMNVEV (reference sequence). The CDR3 is 15 amino acids. CDR3 amino acids: CASSPRQGIYHEQYF. The DNA of the CDR3 is TGTGCCAGCAGTCCAAGACAGGGTATATACCATGAGCAGTACTTC.

This clone was counted only a few times. V and J are TRBV7-9 and TRBJ2-2, with TRBD2 matching 9 bases. This CDR3 is built from 15 residues. V gave up 9 bases and J gave up 4 bases; unmatched junction bases: 9. In germline, CDR1 is SEHNR, CDR2 FQNEAQ (reference sequence). The CDR3 DNA reads as TGTGCCAGTCTGTCGGCTAGCGGGGTCACCGGGGAGCTGTTTTTT. It codes for CASLSASGVTGELFF. Together with reference TRBV7-9 and TRBJ2-2, the CDR3 gives the full variable domain: DTGVSQNPRHKITKRGQNVTFRCDPISEHNRLYWYRQTLGQGPEFLTYFQNEAQLEKSRLLSDRFSAERPKGSFSTLEIQRTEQGDSAMYLCASLSASGVTGELFFGEGSRLTVL.

CDR3 nucleotides: TGTGCCAGCAGTTACGGGCAGCCGAACACCGGGGAGCTGTTTTTT. Translating gives CASSYGQPNTGELFF. V gene TRBV6-5 combines with J gene TRBJ2-2; D gene ambiguous. Per the germline V gene, CDR1 is MNHEY and CDR2 is SVGAGI. Trimming cost V 2 bases and J 0 bases, with 7 bases left between them. This CDR3 spans 15 amino acids.

This clone was picked up one time. The chain uses TRBV13 and TRBJ2-5, with a weak D call TRBD2 (5 bases). The CDR3 runs 15 residues. Germline V CDR1 and CDR2: PRHDT, FYEKMQ (reference sequence). Trimming stripped 5 bases from V and 5 bases from J, with 18 bases between. CDR3 protein: CASSTRRAPGETQYF. The CDR3 DNA follows: TGTGCCAGCAGCACTCGAAGGGCCCCGGGGGAGACCCAGTACTTC.

This rearrangement joins TRBV6-6 to TRBJ1-1; TRBD1 agrees at 9 bases. The V and J ends lost 0 bases and 5 bases, in that order; junction bases with no gene match: 4. Germline CDR1 and CDR2: MNHNY and SVGAGI (reference sequence). CDR3 length equals 15 residues. CDR3 protein: CASSYSMGTGTEAFF. The CDR3 DNA reads TGTGCCAGCAGTTACTCGATGGGGACAGGGACTGAAGCTTTCTTT.

V and J are TRBV28 and TRBJ1-5; D is perhaps TRBD1 (5 bases). Deletions cut 4 bases from V and 7 bases from J, with 17 bases between. The CDR3 is made up of 15 amino acids. Per germline, CDR1 MDHEN and CDR2 SYDVKM. CDR3 bases: TGTGCCAGCAGTTCCGGGGGTTCGGGAAGGCAGCCCCAGCATTTT. Its protein product is CASSSGGSGRQPQHF.

This chain joins TRBV7-3 and TRBJ1-1; D not certain. Germline V gene lookup returns CDR1 SGHTA and CDR2 FQGTGA. CDR3 length: 15 residues. The V end was cut by 1 base, the J end by 2 bases, with 11 bases between. The CDR3 DNA is TGTGCCAGCAGCTTAATGGCCTTCCCTAACACTGAAGCTTTCTTT. Amino acid sequence: CASSLMAFPNTEAFF. The complete variable domain, with remaining parts taken from reference TRBV7-3 and TRBJ1-1, reads GAGVSQTPSNKVTEKGKYVELRCDPISGHTALYWYRQSLGQGPEFLIYFQGTGAADDSGLPNDRFFAVRPEGSVSTLKIQRTERGDSAVYLCASSLMAFPNTEAFFGQGTRLTVV.

The chain is built from TRBV18 and TRBJ1-5; D uncertain. The V gene's germline CDR1 is KGHSH and CDR2 LQKENI. The V gene lost 6 bases and the J gene lost 4 bases, with 10 bases spanning the gap. The CDR3 totals 13 residues. CDR3 amino acids: CASSPRENQPQHF. The CDR3 region has the DNA TGTGCCAGCTCGCCTCGGGAGAATCAGCCCCAGCATTTT.

This chain uses TRBV6-6 with TRBJ2-5; 10 nucleotides match TRBD2. Trimming removed 6 bases from V and 1 base from J; junction bases left unmatched: 8. This CDR3 region has 16 residues. CDR1 MNHNY and CDR2 SVGAGI come from the germline V gene (reference sequence). CDR3 DNA sequence: TGTGCCAGCAGCCCCGGGACTAGCGCCTTCCAAGAGACCCAGTACTTC. This sequence encodes CASSPGTSAFQETQYF.

The chain recombines TRBV19 with TRBJ1-2, with 7 bases lining up with TRBD1. This CDR3 is 14 amino acids long. Germline V gene lookup returns CDR1 LNHDA and CDR2 SQIVND (reference sequence). The V segment lost 5 bases and the J segment 1 base; nucleotides outside the gene matches: 4. As DNA, the CDR3 is TGTGCCAGTAGTTCCTACAGGGGTAACTATGGCTACACCTTC. This gives the protein CASSSYRGNYGYTF.

This chain links TRBV19 with TRBJ1-3; 7 bases match TRBD1. The CDR3 extends over 15 amino acids. V lost 6 bases, J lost 4 bases, and 9 bases stayed unmatched. The germline V gene has CDR1 LNHDA and CDR2 SQIVND (reference sequence). CDR3 protein: CASRPNRGPGNTIYF. In DNA, the CDR3 is TGTGCCAGTAGGCCCAACAGGGGACCCGGAAACACCATATATTTT.

This chain uses TRBV19 with TRBJ1-5; TRBD1 matches 7 bases. The CDR3 totals 17 residues. Per the germline V gene, CDR1 is LNHDA and CDR2 is SQIVND (reference sequence). Trimming cost V 4 bases and J 4 bases; bases outside gene matches: 13. The CDR3 here is CASSTQTSGTANQPQHF. CDR3 nucleotide sequence: TGTGCCAGTAGTACTCAAACCTCCGGGACAGCAAATCAGCCCCAGCATTTT.

This clone was seen a single time. The rearrangement links TRBV29-1 to TRBJ1-2; possible D gene TRBD1, 6 bases. The CDR3 contains 16 residues. CDR1 is SQVTM, CDR2 ANQGSEA, per germline. Trimming pared 2 bases from V and 4 bases from J, leaving 20 bases between. CDR3 loop: CSVENRRGGASYGYTF. CDR3 sequence (DNA): TGCAGCGTTGAAAATAGAAGAGGGGGGGCCAGCTATGGCTACACCTTC.

V is TRBV6-1 and J is TRBJ2-5; D might be TRBD1 (6 bases). From germline, CDR1 is MNHNS and CDR2 SASEGT. V gave up 5 bases and J gave up 1 base, with 8 bases separating them. The CDR3 spans 13 residues. This CDR3 is CASSWGPQETQYF. For the CDR3, the DNA is TGTGCCAGCAGTTGGGGGCCCCAAGAGACCCAGTACTTC.

This chain joins TRBV4-1 and TRBJ2-3; TRBD1 matches at 10 bases. V lost 5 bases, J lost 4 bases, and 9 bases stayed unmatched. There are 16 residues in the CDR3. Germline loops: CDR1 MGHRA, CDR2 YSYEKL. The CDR3 region is CASSYRGQGVADTQYF. As DNA, the CDR3 is TGCGCCAGCAGCTATAGAGGACAGGGGGTTGCAGATACGCAGTATTTT.

The chain carries TRBV6-5 and TRBJ2-7, with D unresolved. CDR3 length: 14 residues. V lost 2 bases and J lost 2, with 10 bases in between. Germline V lookup: CDR1 MNHEY, CDR2 SVGAGI. The CDR3 coding sequence is TGTGCCAGCAGTTACAATCCAGGTACCTACGAGCAGTACTTC. It codes for CASSYNPGTYEQYF.

This chain links TRBV5-4 with TRBJ2-7; 8 bases match TRBD2. CDR3 length equals 17 residues. V was pared by 1 base and J by 3 bases, with 12 bases of the junction left unmatched. CDR1 is SGHNT, CDR2 YYREEE, per germline (reference sequence). The CDR3 sequence: CASSLFPRTSSNYEQYF. The CDR3 coding sequence is TGTGCCAGCAGCTTGTTCCCCAGGACTAGCAGCAACTACGAGCAGTACTTC.